The rows below give T cell receptor beta chains drawn from one sample of a study of shared clonotypes between healthy human individuals. Profiled with immunoSEQ multiplex PCR; TCRdb holds only in-frame clones, not every one. The data contain some 470,000 clones, around 80% of them singletons. Sample: PBMCs. These receptors came from a woman aged 40 to 50 in good health. Some clones in this sample may be carry-over from other donors' samples. The CDR3 runs from the conserved cysteine through the conserved F or W. The D gene is left open where the match is weak. Only part of the rows carry a size: once, few, many, or a class if the clone is expanded.

d_gene	abundance	v_gene	j_gene	CDR3nt	CDR3aa
.	.	TRBV28	TRBJ2-7	TGTGCCAGCAGTTTATCTGGTGGCGAGCAGTACTTC	CASSLSGGEQYF
TRBD1	.	TRBV29-1	TRBJ1-2	TGCAGCGTTTTGCAGGGACAGGGAGGATCCACCGGCTACACCTTC	CSVLQGQGGSTGYTF
.	once	TRBV27	TRBJ1-1	TGTGCCAGCAACCCTACAGACAGAGTGAACACTGAAGCTTTCTTT	CASNPTDRVNTEAFF
.	.	TRBV28	TRBJ2-7	TGTGCCAGCAGTCCCCTCGACAGGATTACCTACGAGCAGTACTTC	CASSPLDRITYEQYF
.	.	TRBV4-3	TRBJ2-7	TGCGCCAGCAGCCAAGATGTTCAGCGCTCCTACGAGCAGTACTTC	CASSQDVQRSYEQYF
TRBD2	few	TRBV30	TRBJ2-7	TGTGCCTGTAGGCTAGCGGGTTACGAGCAGTACTTC	CACRLAGYEQYF
.	.	TRBV9	TRBJ2-2	TGTGCCAGCAGCGTAGCTCCAGGGTTGACCGGGGAGCTGTTTTTT	CASSVAPGLTGELFF
.	.	TRBV9	TRBJ2-2	TGTGCCGGCTCCCGCACCGGGGAGCTGTTTTTT	CAGSRTGELFF
.	many	TRBV11-2	TRBJ2-7	TGTGCCAGCAGCCCCCACCGAGCGGACCTCTACGAGCAGTACTTC	CASSPHRADLYEQYF
TRBD2	.	TRBV7-2	TRBJ2-5	TGTGCCAGCAGCCCAACCGGGACTAGGGACGAGACCCAGTACTTC	CASSPTGTRDETQYF
.	.	TRBV27	TRBJ2-1	TGTGCCAGCAGCCGTGATTCGGTTTTTCAAAAGAAAACCAATGAGCAGTTCTTC	CASSRDSVFQKKTNEQFF
TRBD2	.	TRBV28	TRBJ2-3	TGTGCCAGCAGTTTACCGGGACTAGCGGATACGCAGTATTTT	CASSLPGLADTQYF
.	.	TRBV14	TRBJ1-5	TGTGCCAGCAGCCAAGATGGGGCCGAGGCGGGGGCACAGCCCCAGCATTTT	CASSQDGAEAGAQPQHF
.	.	TRBV9	TRBJ1-1	TGTGCCAGCAGCCCACTAGACAGTGAAGCTTTCTTT	CASSPLDSEAFF
TRBD1	.	TRBV5-6	TRBJ1-4	TGTGCCAGCAGCCAGGGACAGGCTAATGAAAAACTGTTTTTT	CASSQGQANEKLFF
TRBD2	.	TRBV5-6	TRBJ2-5	TGTGCCAGCGGCCAGGGACTAGCCGTGACCCAGTACTTC	CASGQGLAVTQYF
.	.	TRBV6-1	TRBJ1-1	TGTGCCAGCAGTGAATTTAGTCTCACTGAAGCTTTCTTT	CASSEFSLTEAFF
.	.	TRBV5-4	TRBJ2-1	TGTGCCAGCAGCTCCCTTCGGGCCCCCTACAATGAGCAGTTCTTC	CASSSLRAPYNEQFF
.	.	TRBV2	TRBJ2-2	TGTGCCAGCACTGCAATCGGGGACGGGGAGCTGTTTTTT	CASTAIGDGELFF
TRBD1	.	TRBV10-1	TRBJ2-2	TGCGCCAGCAGTGAGAGACAGGGGAGCACCGGGGAGCTGTTTTTT	CASSERQGSTGELFF
.	few	TRBV28	TRBJ1-1	TGTGCCAGCAGTTTATTGGGGGCGGGGTGGCCTGAAGCTTTCTTT	CASSLLGAGWPEAFF
.	.	TRBV5-4	TRBJ2-7	TGTGCCAGCAGCCTCCAGAACAGGCACGAGCAGTACTTC	CASSLQNRHEQYF
TRBD2	many	TRBV25-1	TRBJ2-1	TGTGCCAGCAGAACGACTAGCGGGAGTACGGATGAGCAGTTCTTC	CASRTTSGSTDEQFF
.	.	TRBV7-3	TRBJ2-6	TGTGCCAGCAGCGAAGGACCGAACTCTGGGGCCAACGTCCTGACTTTC	CASSEGPNSGANVLTF
.	.	TRBV14	TRBJ1-5	TGTGCCAGCAGCCAGTCTCTCAATCAGCCCCAGCATTTT	CASSQSLNQPQHF
TRBD1	.	TRBV6-1	TRBJ1-1	TGTGCCAGCAGTGCTCCGGGACAGGGAAAAACTGAAGCTTTCTTT	CASSAPGQGKTEAFF
.	.	TRBV6-1	TRBJ2-7	TGTGCCAGCAGTGAATATGGGGCAGGTCCGCTGTCGCGGTACTTC	CASSEYGAGPLSRYF
TRBD2	.	TRBV30	TRBJ2-7	TGTGCCTACCAGACTAGCGGGAGGCTAGGGGAGCAGTACTTC	CAYQTSGRLGEQYF
TRBD2	.	TRBV18	TRBJ2-7	TGTGCCAGCTCACCACCTGATAGGCTAGCGGGAGCCTTGGAGCAGTACTTC	CASSPPDRLAGALEQYF
TRBD1	.	TRBV28	TRBJ1-1	TGTGCCAGCAGCCTAACCGGGACAGGGATCACTGAAGCTTTCTTT	CASSLTGTGITEAFF
.	.	TRBV7-2	TRBJ1-2	TGTGCCAGCAGCTTAGGTGGGGAGGTGGAGGGCTACACCTTC	CASSLGGEVEGYTF
.	.	TRBV7-9	TRBJ1-2	TGTGCCAGCAGCTTAGATCAGTATGGCTACACCTTC	CASSLDQYGYTF
TRBD1	once	TRBV19	TRBJ1-1	TGTGCCAGTAGTCCCAAGACAGGGGCTTTCACTGAAGCTTTCTTT	CASSPKTGAFTEAFF
TRBD1	.	TRBV19	TRBJ1-2	TGTGCCAGTAATGGGGACAGGGGGCCGGACTATGGCTACACCTTC	CASNGDRGPDYGYTF
.	.	TRBV6-6	TRBJ2-2	TGTGCCAGCAGCCCAGATGGCCTGAGCACCGGGGAGCTGTTTTTT	CASSPDGLSTGELFF
TRBD2	.	TRBV28	TRBJ2-7	TGTGCCAGCAGTAAGACTAGCGGGACCTACGAGCAGTACTTC	CASSKTSGTYEQYF
.	.	TRBV6-5	TRBJ2-1	TGTGCCAGCAGTCGCCGGCCCGTATTCAATGAGCAGTTCTTC	CASSRRPVFNEQFF
.	.	TRBV28	TRBJ2-3	TGTGCCAGCAGTTTATCTTTGGGGGAGCAGTATTTT	CASSLSLGEQYF
.	few	TRBV5-1	TRBJ2-1	TGCGCCAGCAGCTTGAGGGGGGGCTATGAGCAGTTCTTC	CASSLRGGYEQFF
TRBD2	.	TRBV2	TRBJ2-5	TGTGCCAGCAGTGAACTAGCGGCGCAAGAGACCCAGTACTTC	CASSELAAQETQYF
.	.	TRBV20-1	TRBJ2-5	TGCAGTGCTAGCCAAGAGACCCAGTACTTC	CSASQETQYF
TRBD1	.	TRBV2	TRBJ2-7	TGTGCCAGCAGTCAGGGGGCGGGGTACGAGCAGTACTTC	CASSQGAGYEQYF
TRBD2	.	TRBV9	TRBJ2-3	TGTGCCAGCAGCGTAGTACTAGCGGGCGACACAGATACGCAGTATTTT	CASSVVLAGDTDTQYF
.	few	TRBV6-5	TRBJ2-7	TGTGCCAGCAGTTCCCCCCCGGGGCGAGCCTCCTACGAGCAGTACTTC	CASSSPPGRASYEQYF
TRBD2	.	TRBV10-2	TRBJ2-7	TGCGCCAGCAGTGAGTCGGGCGGGAGGGGAGGCGAGCAGTACTTC	CASSESGGRGGEQYF
.	.	TRBV11-3	TRBJ2-1	TGTGCCAGCAGCCGAGACGGACTTAGCTCCTACAATGAGCAGTTCTTC	CASSRDGLSSYNEQFF
TRBD1	.	TRBV6-5	TRBJ2-7	TGTGCCTCTTATGGGACAGCGAACTCCTACGAGCAGTACTTC	CASYGTANSYEQYF
.	once	TRBV6-1	TRBJ2-5	TGTGCCAGCAGTGAAGGACTAACCTTTCAAGAGACCCAGTACTTC	CASSEGLTFQETQYF
.	.	TRBV30	TRBJ1-4	TGTGCCTGGAGTGCACCGGTAAAACTGTTTTTT	CAWSAPVKLFF